A selection of T cell receptor beta chains follows, all from one sample in a study of blood T cell repertoires in COVID-19. Generated by immunoSEQ multiplex PCR, the TCRdb table keeps only in-frame clones and is missing some. The repertoire has 110,000 to 150,000 clones, under 85% of them found once; the top ten carry about 8.7%. The sample comprised peripheral blood. These receptors all come from a man in his fifties with active or convalescent COVID-19. Each CDR3 is given with its conserved first and last residue. D genes are given only for firm matches. Expanded clones get a size class; other rows say once, few or many, or leave the size out.

abundance	d_gene	j_gene	v_gene	CDR3nt	CDR3aa
-	TRBD1	TRBJ1-6	TRBV20-1	TGCAGTGCTAGTCCGGGACAGGGAGTAAATTCACCCCTCCACTTT	CSASPGQGVNSPLHF
-	-	TRBJ1-1	TRBV6-1	TGTGCCAGCAGTGATTCGGGGTCGATAGAAGCTTTCTTT	CASSDSGSIEAFF
-	-	TRBJ2-2	TRBV21-1	TGTGCCAGCAGCCCGAAAAGGGAGGATGCCGGGGAGCTGTTTTTT	CASSPKREDAGELFF
few	TRBD2	TRBJ2-4	TRBV15	TGTGCCACCAGCAGTGTAGCGGGAGAAATTCAGTACTTC	CATSSVAGEIQYF
-	TRBD1	TRBJ2-7	TRBV29-1	TGCAGCGTTGAAGGGCACCGGGACAGCCTCTACGAGCAGTACTTC	CSVEGHRDSLYEQYF
once	TRBD2	TRBJ2-1	TRBV7-8	TGTGCCAGCAGCCCCAGCGGGAGCGACGTCCATGAGCAGTTCTTC	CASSPSGSDVHEQFF
-	TRBD2	TRBJ2-1	TRBV2	TGTGCCAGCGTACCTAGCGGGAGAGTTTACAATGAGCAGTTCTTC	CASVPSGRVYNEQFF
-	TRBD1	TRBJ1-4	TRBV24-1	TGTGCCACCAGTGATCCCCGCCGGGACAGGGGAGGTGAAAAACTGTTTTTT	CATSDPRRDRGGEKLFF
-	-	TRBJ1-2	TRBV9	TGTGCCAGCAGGGGGGCAATAGGTTATGGCTACACCTTC	CASRGAIGYGYTF
-	TRBD1	TRBJ2-1	TRBV15	TGTGCCACCAGCGCAGGGGGGCAGGGGGCAAACAATGAGCAGTTCTTC	CATSAGGQGANNEQFF
-	TRBD1	TRBJ2-5	TRBV24-1	TGTGCCACCAGTGATCGGGACAGGGTCGAAGAGACCCAGTACTTC	CATSDRDRVEETQYF